This TCR beta chain is drawn from a study of cytomegalovirus exposure and HLA in healthy donors. Turning to the study itself: Some 87 million unique TCRs from HLA-typed donors were held in an early release of data.

Per germline, CDR1 LNHDA and CDR2 SQIVND (reference sequence). The CDR3 covers 13 residues. J was trimmed by 7 bases and V by 7 bases; bases with no gene match: 9. The PCR had 60 Vbeta and 13 Jbeta primers. Using immunoSEQ multiplex PCR, the repertoire was profiled, and TCRdb retains in-frame clones only, with some absent. The sample comprises approximately 100,000 clones, roughly 70% of which are singletons, and 9.5% to 13% rests with the top ten. Study-wide findings and caveats: Other equally common chains were less clonally expanded than HLA-associated TCR beta chains, a later analysis showed.

Comment on this clone: Its antigen is undetermined.

Sequencing was done on a sample of PBMCs. The V gene is TRBV19, the J gene TRBJ1-1; TRBD1 aligns across 7 bases. This receptor was taken from a man aged 35-49 years in good health and CMV-seropositive. DNA for the CDR3: TGTGCCAGTACCCACAGGGGCGTACTTGAAGCTTTCTTT. Translating it yields CASTHRGVLEAFF.